The 15 T cell receptor beta chains reported below all come from one sample, sequenced in a study of blood T cell repertoires in COVID-19. The data were produced by immunoSEQ multiplex PCR, yet TCRdb's version contains in-frame clones alone and is incomplete. The sample records about 170,000 clones, around three quarters being singletons. The specimen sequenced was PBMCs or T cells enriched from blood (not recorded which). These receptors originate from a woman between 65 and 79 years old in a cohort exposed to, infected with or recovered from COVID-19 (not recorded which).

A remark on this clone: The junction departs from the called germline gene at one end, perhaps through a read error. The V call is TRBV6-1, the J call TRBJ1-5, with no clear D. This CDR3 region has 14 residues. Germline values: CDR1 MNHNS, CDR2 SASEGT. The CDR3 DNA follows: TGTGCCAGCAATGAACAGAAGAGCAATCAGCCCCAGCATTTT. Its translation is CASNEQKSNQPQHF.

The chain has TRBV27 and TRBJ1-2; 9 bases match TRBD1. The junction had 10 bases not matched to a gene; V was cut back by 8 bases and J by 9 bases. This CDR3 region has 13 residues. CDR1 and CDR2 (germline): MNHEY, SMNVEV (reference sequence). This CDR3 reads CASSGQGLPRYTF. DNA of the CDR3: TGTGCCAGCTCAGGACAGGGGCTCCCTCGCTACACCTTC.

This chain connects TRBV2 to TRBJ2-1; 10 nucleotides line up with TRBD2. This CDR3 has 17 amino acids. The germline V gene has CDR1 SNHLY and CDR2 FYNNEI. V shed 6 bases and J 4 bases; nucleotides not matched to a gene: 12. CDR3 bases: TGTGCCAGCAGACGTCTTCCGCCTAGCGGGAGTTACAATGAGCAGTTCTTC. This sequence encodes CASRRLPPSGSYNEQFF.

This clone occurred once. V is TRBV6-1 and J is TRBJ1-1; possibly TRBD1 for D (5 bases). The CDR3 has 14 amino acids. The V end was cut by 2 bases, the J end by 7 bases, with 14 bases between. The germline CDR1 and CDR2 sequences are MNHNS and SASEGT. CDR3 loop: CASSESGSGVEAFF. In DNA form, the CDR3 reads TGTGCCAGCAGTGAATCGGGTTCGGGGGTTGAAGCTTTCTTT.

The count of this clone is one. J is TRBJ2-5 and V is TRBV2, with a weak D call TRBD1 (6 bases). CDR3 length: 12 amino acids. The ends were cut back, 8 bases at V and 2 bases at J, with 9 bases in the middle. Looked up from germline, CDR1 is SNHLY and CDR2 is FYNNEI. This CDR3 reads CASLTGQETQYF. Here the CDR3 DNA reads TGTGCCAGCCTTACAGGGCAAGAGACCCAGTACTTC.

V is TRBV11-2 and J is TRBJ1-1; possibly TRBD1 for D (6 bases). Germline loops: CDR1 SGHAT, CDR2 FQNNGV. The V end lost 2 bases, the J end lost 12 bases, and 16 bases lay between the germline ends. CDR3 length: 13 residues. CDR3 DNA: TGTGCCAGCAGCTTAAGGTCTGGTCAGGGGACTTTCTTT. Protein sequence: CASSLRSGQGTFF.

This chain joins TRBV29-1 and TRBJ2-1, with TRBD1 matching 11 bases. Germline values: CDR1 SQVTM, CDR2 ANQGSEA. There are 14 residues in the CDR3. J lost 8 bases, V lost 6 bases, and 9 bases had no gene match. The CDR3 DNA reads as TGCAGCGTCCAAAGGACAGGGGGCATCGATGAGCAGTTCTTC. Translated, it gives CSVQRTGGIDEQFF.

The chain is built from TRBV28 and TRBJ2-3; 13 bases map to TRBD2. The CDR3 extends over 18 amino acids. CDR1 is MDHEN, CDR2 SYDVKM, per germline. The V and J ends lost 5 bases and 4 bases, in that order; junction bases with no gene match: 12. This CDR3 is CASSTPGLAGSFADTQYF. The CDR3 region has the DNA TGTGCCAGCAGTACGCCGGGACTAGCGGGATCGTTCGCAGATACGCAGTATTTT.

This chain links TRBV7-8 with TRBJ2-1; D gene ambiguous. The CDR3 runs 17 residues. In germline, CDR1 is SGHVS, CDR2 FQNEAQ. The V end was cut by 1 base, the J end by 2 bases, with 15 bases between. CDR3 loop: CASSLDLVASAYNEQFF. As DNA, the CDR3 is TGTGCCAGCAGCTTAGATTTAGTGGCCAGCGCCTACAATGAGCAGTTCTTC.

The chain combines TRBV28 with TRBJ1-5; D perhaps matches TRBD1 (5 bases). Trimming took off 1 base at V and 7 bases at J, with 11 bases between the two ends. From germline, CDR1 is MDHEN and CDR2 SYDVKM. This CDR3 has 14 amino acids. CDR3 nucleotide sequence: TGTGCCAGCAGTTTATTCGCAGGGCGGCAGCCCCAGCATTTT. It encodes CASSLFAGRQPQHF.

The rearrangement joins TRBV19 to TRBJ2-3; TRBD2 matches 12 bases. J was trimmed by 5 bases and V by 4 bases; bases with no gene match: 13. Germline CDR1 is LNHDA and CDR2 is SQIVND (reference sequence). This CDR3 is 18 amino acids long. The CDR3 DNA follows: TGTGCCAGTAGTAGGGGGACTAGCGGGCCCACCTGGCGAGATACGCAGTATTTT. Its translation: CASSRGTSGPTWRDTQYF.

The chain is built from TRBV5-1 and TRBJ2-1; possible D gene TRBD1, 5 bases. V was cut by 3 bases and J by 6 bases, with 10 bases left in between. The germline V gene encodes CDR1 SGHRS and CDR2 YFSETQ. CDR3 length equals 13 residues. The CDR3 spells CASSSDSFNEQFF. CDR3 in DNA: TGCGCCAGCAGCTCCGACAGCTTCAATGAGCAGTTCTTC.

The rearrangement joins TRBV4-2 to TRBJ1-1; D possibly corresponds to TRBD1 (6 bases). V was pared by 1 base and J by 0 bases, with 9 bases between. CDR1 is LGHNA and CDR2 is YNFKEQ in the germline V gene. This CDR3 is built from 15 residues. CDR3 amino acids: CASSQVGGVNTEAFF. The DNA of the CDR3 is TGTGCCAGCAGCCAAGTAGGGGGGGTGAACACTGAAGCTTTCTTT.

The rearrangement uses TRBV29-1 and TRBJ2-3; TRBD2 matches at 9 bases. V lost 7 bases, J lost 0 bases, and 5 bases stayed unmatched. Germline V gives CDR1 SQVTM, CDR2 ANQGSEA. CDR3 length: 14 amino acids. In nucleotides, the CDR3 is TGCAGCGCCGAGACTAGCGGTAGCACAGATACGCAGTATTTT. This gives the protein CSAETSGSTDTQYF.

This clone was seen more than once but under ten times. V and J are TRBV28 and TRBJ1-2, with a weak D call TRBD1 (6 bases). The CDR3 spans 17 residues. Germline V CDR1 and CDR2: MDHEN, SYDVKM. V was pared by 10 bases and J by 4 bases, with 28 bases between. The CDR3 DNA reads TGTGCCATCCAGCTGACACTCGGGGCAGGGGTGGGCTATGGCTACACCTTC. Its translation: CAIQLTLGAGVGYGYTF.